This T cell receptor (beta chain) appears in the sequencing data of a study of patients and donors after allogeneic stem cell transplantation. TCRdb reprocessed the RT-PCR reads via MiXCR and lists one record per CDR3 protein. This sample has approximately 200,000 distinct CDR3 sequences; around two fifths occur once, and the top ten carry more than 9%. The CDR3 sequence is 14 residues long. Germline-derived CDR1 and CDR2 are SGHNT and YYREEE (reference sequence). V was trimmed by 6 bases and J by 1 base, leaving 8 bases between them. The sample taken for sequencing was blood, either unsorted or a sorted T cell fraction (not recorded which). V is TRBV5-4 and J is TRBJ1-6; D gene ambiguous. The source of this sequence is a human donor who was either an allogeneic HSCT recipient or a stem cell or donor lymphocyte infusion donor (not recorded which). It is not recorded whose cells these are; they may come from a transplant donor. CDR3 nucleotides: TGTGCCAGCACCATTGATTCCTATAATTCACCCCTCCACTTT. Protein: CASTIDSYNSPLHF.